This T cell receptor beta chain is from a study of blood T cell repertoires in COVID-19 (TCRdb year 2020). As for the study more broadly: Samples from collaborators originated in the United States, Italy and Spain and spanned both the acute and convalescent phases of COVID-19. Subjects who had been exposed to COVID-19, were actively infected with it, or had recovered from it provided the deeply sampled blood TCRbeta repertoires that made up the dataset. Samples came from the ongoing ImmuneRACE study (first 160 participants) plus 1,254 subjects from 6 global collaborators. Sample metadata almost always included a de-identified subject ID, COVID-19 status, age in years and sex. A freely available public database, intended as a resource for researchers studying the immune response to SARS-CoV-2, is where the repertoires were released. Where available, HLA class I and class II types were taken from metadata supplied by the sample provider and were not determined by assay-based typing. The material from the prospective study consisted of cDNA or gDNA derived from T cells, B-cell-depleted T cells, or PBMCs.

TCRbeta CDR3 regions were amplified from genomic DNA using the immunoSEQ Assay, a bias-controlled multiplex PCR. Per the authors' processing: Nucleated cell counts per sample were estimated from amplification of reference gene primers within the assay. Sequence reads were collapsed and filtered to measure the absolute abundance of every unique TCRbeta CDR3 rearrangement. For each sample, productive Simpson clonality was calculated as the square root of Simpson's diversity index across productive rearrangements. TCRdb's version of the immuneACCESS table is confined to in-frame rearrangements and falls short of the full clone set. An unresolved V gene accounts for under half of the shortfall where checked; the remainder is of unknown origin. V, J and clone size are taken as reported in that table, and D and trimming were inferred from the DNA itself. This sample comprises a few hundred thousand clones, just over 85% of them detected only once. About 9.4% of the sample rests with the top ten.

What the research found in general, with its limitations: The amount of clinical and demographic metadata varied by source and participant and was provided uncurated.

Participants in the prospective study were aged about 18 to 95 years, lived in about two dozen United States geographic areas, and enrolled through a virtual design. To assign participants to cohorts, the prospective study relied on clinical history that participants themselves reported in a screening survey and a study questionnaire. ImmuneRACE Cohort 3 recovered participants were defined by two consecutive negative NP/OP PCR tests, healthcare professional clearance, or symptom resolution. In the prospective study, whole blood, serum and a nasopharyngeal or oropharyngeal swab were collected from each participant by mobile phlebotomists. Additional blood draws and questionnaires over an approximately 2-month period could optionally be provided by prospective study participants. Prospective study blood samples were shipped either frozen or at room temperature before DNA extraction. This clone showed up just once. No antigen is known for it. Per-nucleotide qualities are absent, and no much larger clonotype sits a single base away.

Counted from cysteine to phenylalanine, this CDR3 has 15 amino acids. Of the read, only the CDR3 DNA is kept; its 45 bases are in frame from base 1. Per the germline V gene, SGDLS is the CDR1 and YYNGEE is the CDR2. V and J are trimmed by 3 bases and 7 bases, and the gene matches miss 12 bases of the junction. The chain joins TRBV9 to TRBJ2-7, with TRBD1 identical over 8 junction bases. This TCR derives from a woman aged 18-29 years who had recovered from COVID-19. Material for sequencing was PBMCs or T cells enriched from blood (not recorded which). The CDR3 here reads CASSAGNRGWGEQYF. Read as DNA, the sequence is TGTGCCAGCAGCGCAGGTAACAGGGGGTGGGGTGAGCAGTACTTC.